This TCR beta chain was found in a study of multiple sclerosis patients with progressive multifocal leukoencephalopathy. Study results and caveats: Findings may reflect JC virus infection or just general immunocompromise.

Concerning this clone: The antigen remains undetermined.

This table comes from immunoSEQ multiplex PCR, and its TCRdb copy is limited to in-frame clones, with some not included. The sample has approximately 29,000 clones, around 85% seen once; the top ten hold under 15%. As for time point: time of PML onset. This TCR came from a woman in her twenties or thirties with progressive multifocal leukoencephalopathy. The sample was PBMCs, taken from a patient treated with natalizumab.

In DNA, the CDR3 is TGTGCCAGCAGTGAGTTTCTAGCGGGGGGTCCTCGCCCTCCCTACGAGCAGTACTTC. This translates into CASSEFLAGGPRPPYEQYF. This chain joins TRBV6-1 and TRBJ2-7, with 11 bases fitting TRBD2. V shed 3 bases and J 2 bases; nucleotides not matched to a gene: 15. CDR3 length: 19 residues. Germline-derived CDR1 and CDR2 are MNHNS and SASEGT.